This entry lists 6 T cell receptor beta chains sequenced from one sample in a study of T cell responses to AZD1222 COVID-19 vaccine. Data came from immunoSEQ multiplex PCR; TCRdb stores just in-frame clones and leaves some out. The sample has roughly 70,000 clones, about 80% seen once. Sequenced here: peripheral blood, sampled 28 days after the second AZD1222 dose. All receptors derive from an adult who received the AZD1222 COVID-19 vaccine.

The chain carries TRBV9 and TRBJ2-1, with 8 nucleotides matching TRBD2. The germline V gene encodes CDR1 SGDLS and CDR2 YYNGEE. The CDR3 totals 16 residues. V gave up 4 bases and J gave up 7 bases; unmatched junction bases: 13. In DNA, the CDR3 is TGTGCCAGCAGCACCTACTCACCGGGGGGGTATAATGAGCAGTTCTTC. It encodes CASSTYSPGGYNEQFF.

This clone was detected only a few times. This CDR3 reads CASTGGSETQYF. As DNA, the CDR3 is TGTGCCAGCACGGGAGGTTCAGAGACCCAGTACTTC. V and J are TRBV6-5 and TRBJ2-5; 7 bases match TRBD2. The CDR3 is 12 amino acids. Germline V gene data show CDR1 as MNHEY and CDR2 as SVGAGI. V lost 7 bases, J lost 4 bases, and 3 bases stayed unmatched.

J is TRBJ2-5 and V is TRBV19, with 10 bases lining up with TRBD1. V lost 4 bases and J lost 5; bases outside the gene matches: 10. CDR1 and CDR2 from the germline V gene are LNHDA and SQIVND (reference sequence). The CDR3 extends over 16 amino acids. CDR3 DNA sequence: TGTGCCAGTAGTAGAGCCGGGACAGGGGCGGAGGAGACCCAGTACTTC. Translating gives CASSRAGTGAEETQYF.

This clone appeared a single time. CDR3 bases: TGTGCCAGCACCGAAAGTGGGTTGGACACTGAAGCTTTCTTT. This encodes CASTESGLDTEAFF. The chain combines TRBV7-8 with TRBJ1-1; no definite D call. V was cut by 7 bases and J by 3 bases, with 15 bases left in between. In germline, CDR1 is SGHVS, CDR2 FQNEAQ. The CDR3 length is 14 residues.

The chain uses TRBV5-1 and TRBJ2-6; D remains ambiguous. V lost 1 base, J lost 2 bases, and 13 bases lay in between. This CDR3 is 17 amino acids long. The germline CDR1 and CDR2 sequences are SGHRS and YFSETQ. For the CDR3, the DNA is TGCGCCAGCAGCTTGAACCCTTCTTTGGCTGGGGCCAACGTCCTGACTTTC. This codes for CASSLNPSLAGANVLTF.

This chain joins TRBV7-2 and TRBJ1-4; 7 nucleotides match TRBD1. The CDR3 runs 16 residues. Trimming cost V 2 bases and J 15 bases; bases outside gene matches: 18. Per the germline V gene, CDR1 is SGHTA and CDR2 is FQGNSA. As DNA, the CDR3 is TGTGCCAGCAGCTTATTTGACACGGGGACAGACCAATATATGTTTTTT. It encodes CASSLFDTGTDQYMFF.